The 10 T cell receptor beta chains in this list originate from one sample, sequenced in a study of a mutant IDH1 vaccine in newly diagnosed glioma. The data were produced by immunoSEQ multiplex PCR, yet TCRdb's version contains in-frame clones alone and is incomplete. Of 60,000 to 85,000 clones in the sample, 79% were seen once. The time point is: baseline, week 1 (first vaccination visit). Indicated treatment: pre-vaccination baseline after standard-of-care therapy. This specimen consisted of PBMCs, obtained from a glioma patient treated with radiotherapy, temozolomide or both. Source of these receptors: a middle-aged man with glioma.

The V call is TRBV10-3, the J call TRBJ1-2; D uncertain. CDR1 and CDR2 from the germline V gene are ENHRY and SYGVKD. V was trimmed by 4 bases and J by 6 bases, leaving 12 bases between them. This CDR3 has 13 amino acids. In DNA, the CDR3 is TGTGCCATCAGTGGGCGTTTTAGAGATGGCTACACCTTC. This gives the protein CAISGRFRDGYTF.

This clone came up a few times. V gene TRBV6-5 combines with J gene TRBJ1-1; unclear D gene. CDR1 MNHEY and CDR2 SVGAGI come from the germline V gene. Between the trimmed V and J ends, which lost 6 bases and 0 bases, there was a span of 5 bases. This CDR3 is 12 amino acids long. The CDR3 here is CASRDVNTEAFF. The CDR3 nucleotides read TGTGCCAGCAGGGACGTGAACACTGAAGCTTTCTTT.

The chain combines TRBV4-3 with TRBJ2-1; perhaps D is TRBD1 or TRBD2 (5 bases each). Germline V CDR1 and CDR2: LGHNA, YSLEER. This CDR3 has 17 amino acids. The V and J ends lost 0 bases and 0 bases respectively, with 12 bases between them. CDR3 nucleotides: TGCGCCAGCAGCCAAGATATACGGGACCGCTCCTACAATGAGCAGTTCTTC. Its protein is CASSQDIRDRSYNEQFF.

The rearrangement links TRBV5-6 to TRBJ2-1, with D perhaps matching TRBD1 (6 bases). Trimming took 2 bases from V and 5 from J, leaving 17 bases between them. Germline assignment: CDR1 SGHDT and CDR2 YYEEEE. The CDR3 runs 16 residues. CDR3 bases: TGTGCCAGCAGCTTAACAGGGAATCGGGTTAACAATGAGCAGTTCTTC. Translated, it gives CASSLTGNRVNNEQFF.

This sequence joins TRBV19 and TRBJ1-3; D is unclear. Looked up from germline, CDR1 is LNHDA and CDR2 is SQIVND (reference sequence). Trimming pared 0 bases from V and 0 bases from J, leaving 3 bases between. The CDR3 runs 14 residues. The CDR3: CASSIDSSGNTIYF. In DNA, the CDR3 is TGTGCCAGTAGTATAGACTCCTCTGGAAACACCATATATTTT.

This clone has only a few counts. This chain connects TRBV5-4 to TRBJ1-1; D not certain. Trimming shortened V by 0 bases and J by 1 base, and 10 bases separated the two germline ends. This CDR3 is built from 15 residues. The V gene's germline CDR1 is SGHNT and CDR2 YYREEE (reference sequence). The CDR3 is CASSLGETRNTEAFF. The CDR3 coding sequence is TGTGCCAGCAGCTTGGGTGAGACTCGGAACACTGAAGCTTTCTTT.

The chain recombines TRBV10-3 with TRBJ1-4; possibly TRBD1 for D (5 bases). This CDR3 is built from 13 residues. Germline CDR1 ENHRY, CDR2 SYGVKD. V lost 10 bases and J 4 bases, leaving 13 bases between the germline ends. CDR3 sequence reads: CATGGTDNEKLFF. The CDR3 DNA reads TGTGCCACGGGGGGGACGGATAATGAAAAACTGTTTTTT.

The V gene is TRBV6-1, the J gene TRBJ1-1; 7 nucleotides match TRBD1. Germline V gene data show CDR1 as MNHNS and CDR2 as SASEGT. Trimming cost V 3 bases and J 0 bases; bases outside gene matches: 4. This CDR3 spans 15 amino acids. CDR3 amino acids: CASSDQGDLNTEAFF. The DNA for the CDR3 is TGTGCCAGCAGTGACCAGGGGGACCTGAACACTGAAGCTTTCTTT.

V gene TRBV19 combines with J gene TRBJ1-5, with D possibly TRBD1 on 6 matching bases. This CDR3 region has 13 residues. V lost 2 bases and J 5 bases, leaving 7 bases between the germline ends. Germline values: CDR1 LNHDA, CDR2 SQIVND (reference sequence). The CDR3 region has the DNA TGTGCCAGTAGTATAAACAGGGATCAGCCCCAGCATTTT. Its protein is CASSINRDQPQHF.

The chain couples TRBV7-2 to TRBJ2-7; 10 nucleotides agree with TRBD1. The CDR3 has 13 residues. Per the germline V gene, CDR1 is SGHTA and CDR2 is FQGNSA. The J segment lost 5 bases and the V segment lost 4 bases, leaving 2 bases of the junction unmatched. Written as DNA, the CDR3 is TGTGCCAGCAGCTCGACAGGGGGCAACGAGCAGTACTTC. It translates to CASSSTGGNEQYF.